What follows are 18 T cell receptor beta chains derived from one specimen sequenced in a study of blood T cell repertoires in COVID-19. TCRdb keeps only in-frame clones here, not all; method: immunoSEQ multiplex PCR. The sample consists of about 160,000 clones, about 80% of them appearing once. Sequencing used peripheral blood. These receptors were collected from a man between 65 and 85 years old with acute or convalescent COVID-19.

The genes are TRBV5-1 and TRBJ2-1, with 7 nucleotides matching TRBD1. CDR1 and CDR2 from the germline V gene are SGHRS and YFSETQ. Trimming removed 4 bases from V and 7 bases from J; junction bases left unmatched: 11. The CDR3 loop spans 15 amino acids. This chain's CDR3 is CASSHNPGQSNEQFF. CDR3 DNA: TGCGCCAGCAGCCATAACCCGGGACAGTCAAATGAGCAGTTCTTC.

The J gene is TRBJ2-1, the V gene TRBV30, with 13 positions matching TRBD2. The CDR3 spans 14 residues. Germline trimming cut 1 base from V and 7 bases from J; bases unmatched to any gene: 1. From germline, CDR1 is GTSNPN and CDR2 SVGIG (reference sequence). CDR3 residues: CAWSELAGGNEQFF. The CDR3 DNA is TGTGCCTGGAGTGAACTAGCGGGGGGGAATGAGCAGTTCTTC.

The chain uses TRBV7-9 and TRBJ2-1, with TRBD2 as a possible D gene (6 bases). Germline-derived CDR1 and CDR2 are SEHNR and FQNEAQ (reference sequence). The CDR3 sequence is 13 residues long. V was shortened by 3 bases and J by 8 bases, with 11 bases between the two germline ends. Written as DNA, the CDR3 is TGTGCCAGCAGCTTTTCGGGAGTGTATGAGCAGTTCTTC. The encoded protein is CASSFSGVYEQFF.

This sequence joins TRBV28 and TRBJ1-2; D gene unclear. The CDR3 extends over 14 amino acids. Trimming left V 7 bases short and J 4 bases short, with 16 bases between. CDR1 MDHEN and CDR2 SYDVKM come from the germline V gene. The CDR3 sequence: CASKLFGLPYGYTF. CDR3 DNA sequence: TGTGCCAGCAAGCTTTTTGGGCTTCCCTATGGCTACACCTTC.

This chain joins TRBV3-1 (or the pseudogene TRBV3-2) and TRBJ1-6; the D is unclear. The CDR3 sequence is 13 residues long. Per germline, CDR1 LGHDT and CDR2 YNNKEL (reference sequence). Trimming stripped 1 base from V and 8 bases from J, with 6 bases between. The CDR3 spells CASSQVSDSPLHF. The DNA for the CDR3 is TGTGCCAGCAGCCAAGTCAGCGATTCACCCCTCCACTTT.

The chain recombines TRBV18 with TRBJ2-3, with 11 bases identical to TRBD1. CDR3 length: 15 amino acids. V trimming: 2 bases; J trimming: 3 bases; junction bases outside the gene matches: 1. The germline gives CDR1 KGHSH, CDR2 LQKENI. In nucleotides, the CDR3 is TGTGCCAGCTCACCAGGACAGGGGGCTACAGATACGCAGTATTTT. Its protein is CASSPGQGATDTQYF.

The chain uses TRBV18 and TRBJ2-5; 7 nucleotides agree with TRBD1. This CDR3 has 14 residues. V lost 2 bases and J lost 0; bases outside the gene matches: 0. From germline, CDR1 is KGHSH and CDR2 LQKENI. Here the CDR3 reads CASSPGTDQETQYF. The CDR3 nucleotides read TGTGCCAGCTCACCAGGGACAGACCAAGAGACCCAGTACTTC. The entire variable domain, with the rest obtained from reference TRBV18 and TRBJ2-5, is as follows: NAGVMQNPRHLVRRRGQEARLRCSPMKGHSHVYWYRQLPEEGLKFMVYLQKENIIDESGMPKERFSAEFPKEGPSILRIQQVVRGDSAAYFCASSPGTDQETQYFGPGTRLLVL.

The chain is built from TRBV7-9 and TRBJ1-1, with a tentative D call TRBD1 (6 bases). The CDR3 sequence is 17 residues long. V was clipped by 1 base and J by 1 base, with 16 bases between them. CDR1 SEHNR and CDR2 FQNEAQ come from the germline V gene (reference sequence). CDR3 in DNA: TGTGCCAGCAGCTTAGGAGGGGGTGGGTTCCAGAACACTGAAGCTTTCTTT. Translation gives CASSLGGGGFQNTEAFF.

The V gene is TRBV7-8, the J gene TRBJ1-5, with D possibly TRBD1 on 6 matching bases. The germline V and J ends were trimmed by 1 base and 6 bases, with 19 bases remaining between them. This CDR3 spans 17 amino acids. Germline loops: CDR1 SGHVS, CDR2 FQNEAQ. CDR3 loop: CASSLVSGQQGGQPQHF. The DNA of the CDR3 is TGTGCCAGCAGCTTAGTTTCGGGCCAACAGGGTGGTCAGCCCCAGCATTTT.

This clone was recorded a few times. The gene calls are TRBV18 and TRBJ2-7; tentatively, D is TRBD2 (6 bases). The V end was cut by 2 bases, the J end by 3 bases, with 8 bases between. In germline, CDR1 is KGHSH, CDR2 LQKENI. The CDR3 covers 13 residues. CDR3 sequence reads: CASSPATSYEQYF. As DNA, the CDR3 is TGTGCCAGCTCACCAGCGACTAGCTACGAGCAGTACTTC.

The chain recombines TRBV12-3 or TRBV12-4 with TRBJ1-6, with D perhaps TRBD1 (6 bases). V was clipped by 5 bases and J by 15 bases, with 17 bases between them. This CDR3 comprises 13 residues. The CDR3 loop is CASSPQGPPDLHF. The CDR3 DNA sequence: TGTGCCAGCAGTCCCCAGGGGCCGCCGGACCTCCACTTT.

The chain combines TRBV6-4 with TRBJ1-2; D uncertain. The V gene's germline CDR1 is MRHNA and CDR2 SNTAGT. This CDR3 region has 11 residues. CDR3 sequence (DNA): TGTTTCCAGGCAGCCAACTATGGCTACACCTTC. Its translation is CFQAANYGYTF.

The chain combines TRBV28 with TRBJ1-6; D is possibly TRBD1 (5 bases). CDR3 length: 16 residues. The germline V and J ends were trimmed by 5 bases and 0 bases, with 11 bases remaining between them. Per germline, CDR1 MDHEN and CDR2 SYDVKM. In nucleotides, the CDR3 is TGTGCCAGCAGTCGGGGGGGAAGCTCCTATAATTCACCCCTCCACTTT. It encodes CASSRGGSSYNSPLHF.

A few counts support this clone. The V and J genes are TRBV6-6 and TRBJ2-1; the match to TRBD1 covers 7 bases. The germline CDR1 and CDR2 sequences are MNHNY and SVGAGI (reference sequence). V dropped 7 bases and J dropped 9; count of bases not matched to a gene: 9. The CDR3 loop spans 13 amino acids. CDR3 sequence: CASNRGPDSEQFF. The DNA for the CDR3 is TGTGCCAGCAATAGGGGGCCGGATAGTGAGCAGTTCTTC.

V and J are TRBV11-2 and TRBJ1-2; no clear D. The length of the CDR3 is 14 residues. The V end was cut by 4 bases, the J end by 0 bases, with 9 bases between. The germline gives CDR1 SGHAT, CDR2 FQNNGV. CDR3 sequence reads: CASSSTVANYGYTF. CDR3 DNA: TGTGCCAGCAGCTCCACAGTGGCTAACTATGGCTACACCTTC.

The chain links TRBV7-9 to TRBJ2-2; TRBD2 agrees at 9 bases. After removal of 7 bases from V and 1 base from J, the junction contained 4 bases not matched to a gene. From germline, CDR1 is SEHNR and CDR2 FQNEAQ (reference sequence). The CDR3 has 15 amino acids. CDR3 region: CASTILAGNTGELFF. CDR3 coding DNA: TGTGCCAGCACCATACTAGCGGGGAACACCGGGGAGCTGTTTTTT.

The chain couples TRBV29-1 to TRBJ2-1, with a possible D match to TRBD2 (7 bases). Trimming cost V 7 bases and J 4 bases, with 29 bases left between them. The CDR3 length is 18 residues. Germline values: CDR1 SQVTM, CDR2 ANQGSEA. CDR3 in amino acids: CSAVSTTGRRTRYNEQFF. As DNA, the CDR3 is TGCAGCGCCGTCTCTACCACAGGGCGGCGGACTAGATACAATGAGCAGTTCTTC.

This chain links TRBV20-1 with TRBJ2-7; 10 bases fit TRBD2. CDR3 length: 18 residues. Germline-derived CDR1 and CDR2 are DFQATT and SNEGSKA (reference sequence). Unmatched junction bases numbered 18, after V lost 3 bases and J lost 4 bases. This CDR3 reads CSASNPWGSGRTVYEQYF. CDR3 DNA: TGCAGTGCTAGTAACCCTTGGGGTAGCGGGAGGACCGTTTACGAGCAGTACTTC.